The present TCR beta chain was sequenced within a study of blood T cell repertoires in COVID-19. Method: immunoSEQ multiplex PCR; TCRdb's copy keeps in-frame clones and lacks some. This table has approximately 400,000 clones, roughly nine tenths appearing once. V gave up 5 bases and J gave up 10 bases, with 15 bases separating them. Germline CDR1 and CDR2: LNHNV and YYDKDF (reference sequence). This CDR3 spans 14 amino acids. This clone occurred once. The sequence was collected from a woman aged 40-49 years who had been exposed to COVID-19. The V gene is TRBV15, the J gene TRBJ1-6, with D possibly matching TRBD1 (6 bases). The source material was PBMCs or T cells enriched from blood (not recorded which). The DNA for the CDR3 is TGTGCCACCAGCTCTCAAGCAGGGGAATCACCCCTCCACTTT. Protein sequence: CATSSQAGESPLHF.